This T cell receptor (beta chain) was found in a study of OX40 agonist ivuxolimab in advanced cancers. Study context: Participants averaged approximately 61 years of age (range 23 to 79) and were under 90% male.

Sampling of blood occurred at baseline, cycle 4 day 1, and cycle 7 day 1. TCRdb's copy holds only in-frame clones and misses some; the assay was immunoSEQ multiplex PCR. Of some 44,000 clones in the sample, approximately 86% were seen once. Worth noting for this clone: Its antigen remains unknown.

Whole-study results and caveats: CD8+ T cells were the subset that, on average, had more expanded clones than CD4+.

The ends were cut back, 5 bases at V and 5 bases at J, with 15 bases in the middle. Germline V gene data show CDR1 as SNHLY and CDR2 as FYNNEI. The CDR3 runs 15 residues. The sequencing used CD4+ or CD8+ T cells sorted from blood, collected in a trial of the OX40 agonist ivuxolimab. The chain combines TRBV2 with TRBJ2-2; D is possibly TRBD1 (6 bases). The TCR was taken from an adult with an advanced solid tumor such as melanoma, head and neck, liver or kidney cancer. Here the CDR3 reads CASSLLFRGTGELFF. CDR3 nucleotides: TGTGCCAGCAGTCTTCTTTTCAGGGGAACCGGGGAGCTGTTTTTT. Combining the CDR3 with reference TRBV2 and TRBJ2-2 gives the whole variable domain EPEVTQTPSHQVTQMGQEVILRCVPISNHLYFYWYRQILGQKVEFLVSFYNNEISEKSEIFDDQFSVERPDGSNFTLKIRSTKLEDSAMYFCASSLLFRGTGELFFGEGSRLTVL.